This T cell receptor beta chain was found in a study of human T cells and chemical hapten exposure. Total RNA was isolated from whole blood that had not been fractionated. V gave up 4 bases and J gave up 6 bases; unmatched junction bases: 4. Germline CDR1 and CDR2: ENHRY and SYGVKD. The CDR3 runs to 13 residues. TCRdb redid the calling of the 5' RACE reads with MiXCR, one entry per CDR3 protein. The sample has 130,000 or so distinct CDR3 sequences, 3.5% to 5% seen once. This clonotype appeared many times. The chain carries TRBV10-3 and TRBJ2-3; 7 bases agree with TRBD1. The sequence came from a female donor in good health. The CDR3 DNA follows: TGTGCCATCAGTGCCGACAGGGAGGATACGCAGTATTTT. Protein product: CAISADREDTQYF.